The sample holds many counts of the clone carrying this TCR beta chain. Its antigen is not known. The protocol attached unique molecular identifiers to individual cDNA molecules. Each CDR3 protein is one row after TCRdb ran MiXCR on the 5' RACE reads. The data show around 84,000 distinct CDR3 sequences, with 13% to 15% seen just once and roughly 7.2% held by the top ten. These data come from a study of early T cells in non-severe SARS-CoV-2 infection. Background on the study: Chains stayed unpaired after sequencing of bulk RNA from unsorted whole blood. General study points: Lookups in VDJdb leaned toward anti-spike CD8 responses and missed private and CD4 specificities.

Trimming shortened V by 4 bases and J by 3 bases, and 17 bases separated the two germline ends. The CDR3 loop spans 16 amino acids. Germline CDR1 and CDR2: LGHNT and FRNRAP. This clonotype originated in an adult who was a healthcare worker with PCR-confirmed SARS-CoV-2 infection or an uninfected control (not recorded which). The J gene is TRBJ2-3, the V gene TRBV12-5; D perhaps matches TRBD1 (5 bases). Specimen: whole blood. The CDR3 region has the DNA TGTGCTAGTGGTTCCCCGCTAACAGGAGCGACAGATACGCAGTATTTT. It specifies CASGSPLTGATDTQYF.